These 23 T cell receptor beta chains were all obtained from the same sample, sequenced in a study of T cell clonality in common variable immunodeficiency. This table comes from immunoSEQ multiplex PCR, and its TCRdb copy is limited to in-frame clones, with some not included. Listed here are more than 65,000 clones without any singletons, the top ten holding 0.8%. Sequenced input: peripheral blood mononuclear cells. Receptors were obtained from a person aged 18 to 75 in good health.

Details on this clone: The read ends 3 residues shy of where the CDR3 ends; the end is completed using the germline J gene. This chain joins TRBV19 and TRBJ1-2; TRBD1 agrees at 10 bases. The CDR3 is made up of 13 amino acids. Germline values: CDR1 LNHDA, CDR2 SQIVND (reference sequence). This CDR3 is CASSIGTGVGYTF. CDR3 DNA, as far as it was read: TGTGCCAGTAGTATTGGGACAGGGGTGGGC.

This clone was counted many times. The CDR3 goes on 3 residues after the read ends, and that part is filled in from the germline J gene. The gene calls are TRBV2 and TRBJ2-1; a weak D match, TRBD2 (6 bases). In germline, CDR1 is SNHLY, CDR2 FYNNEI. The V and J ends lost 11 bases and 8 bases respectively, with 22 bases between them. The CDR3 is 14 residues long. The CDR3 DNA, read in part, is TGTGCCTGCCGTTTCCGGGCTGGAGGGGATGAG. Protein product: CACRFRAGGDE. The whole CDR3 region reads CACRFRAGGDEQFF.

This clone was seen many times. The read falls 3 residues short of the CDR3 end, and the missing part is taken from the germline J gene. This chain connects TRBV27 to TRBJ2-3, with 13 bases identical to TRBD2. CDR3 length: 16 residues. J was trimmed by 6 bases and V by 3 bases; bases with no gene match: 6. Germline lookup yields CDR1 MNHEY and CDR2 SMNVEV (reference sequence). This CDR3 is CASSFILAGGPDTQYF. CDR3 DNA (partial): TGTGCCAGCAGTTTTATACTAGCGGGAGGGCCGGATACG.

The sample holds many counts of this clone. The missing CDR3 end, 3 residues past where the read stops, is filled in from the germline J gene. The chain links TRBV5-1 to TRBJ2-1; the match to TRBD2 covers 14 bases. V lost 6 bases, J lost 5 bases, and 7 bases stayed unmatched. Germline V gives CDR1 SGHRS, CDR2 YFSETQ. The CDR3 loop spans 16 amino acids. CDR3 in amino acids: CASNRLAGGRDNEQFF. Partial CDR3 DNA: TGCGCCAGCAATCGACTAGCGGGAGGGCGTGACAATGAG.

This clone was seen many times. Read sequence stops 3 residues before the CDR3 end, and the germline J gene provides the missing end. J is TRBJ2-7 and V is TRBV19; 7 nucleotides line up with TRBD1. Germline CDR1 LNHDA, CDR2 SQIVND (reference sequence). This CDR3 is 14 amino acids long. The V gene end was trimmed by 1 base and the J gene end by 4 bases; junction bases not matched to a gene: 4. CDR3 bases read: TGTGCCAGTAGTATAGTCCCAGGGGGTTACGAG. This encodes CASSIVPGGYE. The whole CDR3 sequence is CASSIVPGGYEQYF. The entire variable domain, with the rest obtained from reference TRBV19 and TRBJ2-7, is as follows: DGGITQSPKYLFRKEGQNVTLSCEQNLNHDAMYWYRQDPGQGLRLIYYSQIVNDFQKGDIAEGYSVSREKKESFPLTVTSAQKNPTAFYLCASSIVPGGYEQYFGPGTRLTVT.

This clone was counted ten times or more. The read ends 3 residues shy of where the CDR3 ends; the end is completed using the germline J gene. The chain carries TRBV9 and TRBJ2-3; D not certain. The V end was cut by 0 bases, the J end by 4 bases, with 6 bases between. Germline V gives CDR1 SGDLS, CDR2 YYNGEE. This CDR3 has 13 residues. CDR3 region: CASSVVQADTQYF. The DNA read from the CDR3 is TGTGCCAGCAGCGTAGTTCAGGCAGATACG.

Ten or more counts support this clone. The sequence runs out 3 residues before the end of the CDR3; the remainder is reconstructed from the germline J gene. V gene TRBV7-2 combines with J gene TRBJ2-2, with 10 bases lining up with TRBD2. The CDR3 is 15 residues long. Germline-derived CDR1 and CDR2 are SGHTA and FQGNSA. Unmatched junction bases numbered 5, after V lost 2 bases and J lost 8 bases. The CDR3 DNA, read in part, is TGTGCCAGCAGCTTACTTCCTAGCGGGAGAGGGGAG. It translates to CASSLLPSGRGE. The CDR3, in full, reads CASSLLPSGRGELFF.

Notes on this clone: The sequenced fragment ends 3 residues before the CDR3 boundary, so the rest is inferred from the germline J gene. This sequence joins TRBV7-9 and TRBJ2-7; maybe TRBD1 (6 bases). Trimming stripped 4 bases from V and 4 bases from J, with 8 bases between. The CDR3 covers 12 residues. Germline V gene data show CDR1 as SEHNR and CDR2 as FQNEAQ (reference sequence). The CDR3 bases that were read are TGTGCCAGCAGCTGGGACAAATACGAG. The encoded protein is CASSWDKYE. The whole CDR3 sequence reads CASSWDKYEQYF.

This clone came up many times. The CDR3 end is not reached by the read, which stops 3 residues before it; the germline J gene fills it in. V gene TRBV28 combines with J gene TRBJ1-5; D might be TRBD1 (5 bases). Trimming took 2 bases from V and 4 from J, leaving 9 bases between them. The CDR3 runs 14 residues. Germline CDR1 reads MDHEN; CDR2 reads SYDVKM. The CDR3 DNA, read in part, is TGTGCCAGCAGTTTAAGCAGGGTGAATCAGCCC. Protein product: CASSLSRVNQP. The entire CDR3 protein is CASSLSRVNQPQHF.

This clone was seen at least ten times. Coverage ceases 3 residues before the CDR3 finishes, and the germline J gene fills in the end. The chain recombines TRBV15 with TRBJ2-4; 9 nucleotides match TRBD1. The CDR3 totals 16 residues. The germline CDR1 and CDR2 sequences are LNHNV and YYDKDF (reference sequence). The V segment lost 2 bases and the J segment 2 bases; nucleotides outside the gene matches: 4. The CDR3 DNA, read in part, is TGTGCCACCAGCAGAACAGGGGGCTACACCAAAAACATT. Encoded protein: CATSRTGGYTKNI. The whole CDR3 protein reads CATSRTGGYTKNIQYF.

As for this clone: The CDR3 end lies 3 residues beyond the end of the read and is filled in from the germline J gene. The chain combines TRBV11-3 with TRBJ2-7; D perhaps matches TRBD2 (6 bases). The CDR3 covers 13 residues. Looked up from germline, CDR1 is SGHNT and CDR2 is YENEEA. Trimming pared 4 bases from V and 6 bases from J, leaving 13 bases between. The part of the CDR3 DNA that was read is TGTGCCAGCAGCTCGGACGGGGGTAGCGAG. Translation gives CASSSDGGSE. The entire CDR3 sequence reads CASSSDGGSEQYF.

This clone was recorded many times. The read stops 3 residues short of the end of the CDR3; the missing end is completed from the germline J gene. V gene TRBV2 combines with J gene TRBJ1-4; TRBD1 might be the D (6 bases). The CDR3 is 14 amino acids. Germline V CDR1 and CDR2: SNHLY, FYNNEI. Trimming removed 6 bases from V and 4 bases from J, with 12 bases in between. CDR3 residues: CASRLQGYNEKLFF. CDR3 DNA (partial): TGTGCCAGCAGGTTACAGGGCTATAATGAAAAA.

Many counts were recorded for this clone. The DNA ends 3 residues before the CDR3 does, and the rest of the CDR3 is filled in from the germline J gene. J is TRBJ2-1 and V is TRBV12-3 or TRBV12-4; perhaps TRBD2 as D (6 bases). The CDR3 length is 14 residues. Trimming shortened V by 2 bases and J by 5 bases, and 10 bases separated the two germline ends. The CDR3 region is CASSLTGGNNEQFF. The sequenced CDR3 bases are TGTGCCAGCAGTTTAACGGGCGGGAACAATGAG.

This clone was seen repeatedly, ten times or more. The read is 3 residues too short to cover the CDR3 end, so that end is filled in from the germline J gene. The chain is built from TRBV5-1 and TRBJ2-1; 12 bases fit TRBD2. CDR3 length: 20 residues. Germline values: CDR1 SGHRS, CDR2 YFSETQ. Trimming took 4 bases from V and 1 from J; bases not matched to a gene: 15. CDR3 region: CASSPSSSGRAFRSYNEQFF. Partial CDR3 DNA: TGCGCCAGCAGCCCCAGCTCTAGCGGGAGGGCCTTTAGGTCCTACAATGAG.

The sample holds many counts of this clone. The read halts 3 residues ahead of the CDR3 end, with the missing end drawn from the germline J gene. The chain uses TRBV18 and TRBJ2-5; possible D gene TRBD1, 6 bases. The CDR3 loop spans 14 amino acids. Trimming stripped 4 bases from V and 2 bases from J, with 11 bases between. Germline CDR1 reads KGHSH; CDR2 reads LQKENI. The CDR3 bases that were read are TGTGCCAGCTCACTTCTGAGGGGGCAAGAGACC. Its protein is CASSLLRGQET. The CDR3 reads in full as CASSLLRGQETQYF.

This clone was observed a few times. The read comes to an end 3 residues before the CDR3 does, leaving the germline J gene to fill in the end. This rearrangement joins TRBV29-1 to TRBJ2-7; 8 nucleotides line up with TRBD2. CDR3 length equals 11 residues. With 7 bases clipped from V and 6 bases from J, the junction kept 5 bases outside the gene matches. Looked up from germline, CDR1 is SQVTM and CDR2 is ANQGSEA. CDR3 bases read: TGCAGCGATGGCCTAGCGGGCGAG. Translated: CSDGLAGE. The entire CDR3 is CSDGLAGEQYF.

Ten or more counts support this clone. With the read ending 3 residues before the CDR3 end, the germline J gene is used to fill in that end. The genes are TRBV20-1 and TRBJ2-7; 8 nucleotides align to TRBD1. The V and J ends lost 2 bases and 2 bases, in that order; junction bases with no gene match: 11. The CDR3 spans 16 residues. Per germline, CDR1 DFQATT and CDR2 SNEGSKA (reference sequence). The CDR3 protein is CSARNTGTGSTYEQYF. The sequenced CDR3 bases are TGCAGTGCTAGAAATACAGGGACAGGTTCGACCTACGAG.

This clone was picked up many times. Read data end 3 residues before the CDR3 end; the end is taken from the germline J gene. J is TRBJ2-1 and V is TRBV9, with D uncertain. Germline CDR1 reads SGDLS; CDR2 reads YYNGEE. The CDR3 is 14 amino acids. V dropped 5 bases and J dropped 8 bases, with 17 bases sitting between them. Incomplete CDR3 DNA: TGTGCCAGCAGTGGTACGCCCGAGCACCATGAG. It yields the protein CASSGTPEHHE. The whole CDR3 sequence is CASSGTPEHHEQFF.

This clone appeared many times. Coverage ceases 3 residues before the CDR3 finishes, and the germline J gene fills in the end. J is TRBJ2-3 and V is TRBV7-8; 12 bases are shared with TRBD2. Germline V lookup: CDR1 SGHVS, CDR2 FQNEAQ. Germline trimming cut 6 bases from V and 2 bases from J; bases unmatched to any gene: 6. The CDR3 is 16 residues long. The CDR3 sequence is CASSYGLAGLTDTQYF. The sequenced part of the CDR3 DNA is TGTGCCAGCAGTTATGGACTAGCGGGGCTCACAGATACG.

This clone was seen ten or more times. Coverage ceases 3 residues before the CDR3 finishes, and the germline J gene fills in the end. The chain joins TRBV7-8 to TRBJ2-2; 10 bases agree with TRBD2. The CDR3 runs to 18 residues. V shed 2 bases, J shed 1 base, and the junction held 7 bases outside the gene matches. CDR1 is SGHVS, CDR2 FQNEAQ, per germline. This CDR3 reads CASSLHPSGSGNTGELFF. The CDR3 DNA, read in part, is TGTGCCAGCAGCTTACACCCTAGCGGGAGTGGGAACACCGGGGAG. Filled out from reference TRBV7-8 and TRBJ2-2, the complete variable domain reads GAGVSQSPRYKVAKRGQDVALRCDPISGHVSLFWYQQALGQGPEFLTYFQNEAQLDKSGLPSDRFFAERPEGSVSTLKIQRTQQEDSAVYLCASSLHPSGSGNTGELFFGEGSRLTVL.

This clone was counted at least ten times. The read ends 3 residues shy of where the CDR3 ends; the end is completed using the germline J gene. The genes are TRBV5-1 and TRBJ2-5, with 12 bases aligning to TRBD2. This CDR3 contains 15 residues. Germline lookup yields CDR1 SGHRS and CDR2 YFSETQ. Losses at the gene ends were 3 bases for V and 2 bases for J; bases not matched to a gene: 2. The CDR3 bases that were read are TGCGCCAGCAGCTCCGGACTAGCGGGACAAGAGACC. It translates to CASSSGLAGQET. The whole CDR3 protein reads CASSSGLAGQETQYF.

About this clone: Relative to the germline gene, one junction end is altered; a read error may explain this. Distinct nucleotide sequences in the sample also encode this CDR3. The CDR3 is CASSIKGEAFF. The DNA read from the CDR3 is TGCGCCAGTAGTATAAAGGGGGAA. V gene TRBV19 combines with J gene TRBJ1-1, with D perhaps TRBD1 (5 bases). The CDR3 end is not reached by the read, which stops 3 residues before it; the germline J gene fills it in. The length of the CDR3 is 11 residues. Germline-derived CDR1 and CDR2 are LNHDA and SQIVND (reference sequence). The full variable domain, rest sourced from reference TRBV19 and TRBJ1-1, is DGGITQSPKYLFRKEGQNVTLSCEQNLNHDAMYWYRQDPGQGLRLIYYSQIVNDFQKGDIAEGYSVSREKKESFPLTVTSAQKNPTAFYLCASSIKGEAFFGQGTRLTVV.

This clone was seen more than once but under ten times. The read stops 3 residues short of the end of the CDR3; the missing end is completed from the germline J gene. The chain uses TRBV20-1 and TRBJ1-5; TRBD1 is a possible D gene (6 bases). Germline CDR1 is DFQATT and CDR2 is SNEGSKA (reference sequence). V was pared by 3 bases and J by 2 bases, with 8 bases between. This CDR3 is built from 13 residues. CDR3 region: CSARRTGNQPQHF. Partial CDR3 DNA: TGCAGTGCTAGGAGGACAGGCAATCAGCCC.